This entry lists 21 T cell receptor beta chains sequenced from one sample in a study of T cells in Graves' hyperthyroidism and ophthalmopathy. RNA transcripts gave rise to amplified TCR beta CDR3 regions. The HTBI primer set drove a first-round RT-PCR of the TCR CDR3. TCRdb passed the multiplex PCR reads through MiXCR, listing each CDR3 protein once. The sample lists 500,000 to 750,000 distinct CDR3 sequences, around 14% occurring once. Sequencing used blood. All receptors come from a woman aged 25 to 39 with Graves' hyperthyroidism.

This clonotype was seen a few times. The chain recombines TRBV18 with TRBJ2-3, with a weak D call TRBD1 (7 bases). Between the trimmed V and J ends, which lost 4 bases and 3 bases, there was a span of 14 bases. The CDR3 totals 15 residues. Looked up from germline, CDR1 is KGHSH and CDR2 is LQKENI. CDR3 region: CASSLFAGGTDTQYF. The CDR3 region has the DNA TGTGCCAGCTCACTCTTTGCAGGGGGGACAGATACGCAGTATTTT.

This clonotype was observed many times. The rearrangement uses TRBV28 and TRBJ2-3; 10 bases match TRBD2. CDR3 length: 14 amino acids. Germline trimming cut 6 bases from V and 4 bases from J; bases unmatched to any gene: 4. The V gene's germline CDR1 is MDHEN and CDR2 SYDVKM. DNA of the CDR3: TGTGCCAGCAGATTTAGCGGGAGGCCAGATACGCAGTATTTT. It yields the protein CASRFSGRPDTQYF.

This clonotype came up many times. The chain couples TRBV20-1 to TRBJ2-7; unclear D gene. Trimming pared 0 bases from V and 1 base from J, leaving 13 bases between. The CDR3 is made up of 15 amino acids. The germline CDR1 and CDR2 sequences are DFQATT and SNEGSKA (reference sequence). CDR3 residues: CSARDSEVGSYEQYF. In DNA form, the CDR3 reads TGCAGTGCTAGAGATTCCGAGGTTGGGTCCTACGAGCAGTACTTC.

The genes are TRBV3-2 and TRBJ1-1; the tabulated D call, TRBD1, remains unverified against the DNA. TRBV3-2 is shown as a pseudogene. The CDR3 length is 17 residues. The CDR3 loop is CASSQERKEGVNTEAFF. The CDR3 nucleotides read TGTGCCAGCAGCCAAGAAAGAAAGGAGGGGGTGAACACTGAAGCTTTCTTT.

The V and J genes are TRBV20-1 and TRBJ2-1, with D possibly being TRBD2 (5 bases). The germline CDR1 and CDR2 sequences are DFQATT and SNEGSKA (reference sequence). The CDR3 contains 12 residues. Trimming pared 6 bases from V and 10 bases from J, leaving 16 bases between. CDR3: CSAPGLLEEQFF. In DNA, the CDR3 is TGCAGTGCCCCCGGACTGCTTGAGGAGCAGTTCTTC.

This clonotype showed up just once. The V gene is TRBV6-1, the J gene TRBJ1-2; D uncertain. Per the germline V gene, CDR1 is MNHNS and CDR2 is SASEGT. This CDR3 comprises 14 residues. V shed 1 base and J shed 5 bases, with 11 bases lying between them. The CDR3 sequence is CASSEVDGVYGYTF. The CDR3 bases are TGTGCCAGCAGTGAAGTAGACGGAGTTTATGGCTACACCTTC.

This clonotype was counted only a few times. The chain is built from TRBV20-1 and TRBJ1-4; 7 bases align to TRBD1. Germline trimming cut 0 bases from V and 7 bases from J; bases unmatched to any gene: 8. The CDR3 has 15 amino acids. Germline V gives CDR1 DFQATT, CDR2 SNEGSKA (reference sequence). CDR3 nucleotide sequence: TGCAGTGCTAGAGATCTTGGCAGGGGGATTGAAAAACTGTTTTTT. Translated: CSARDLGRGIEKLFF.

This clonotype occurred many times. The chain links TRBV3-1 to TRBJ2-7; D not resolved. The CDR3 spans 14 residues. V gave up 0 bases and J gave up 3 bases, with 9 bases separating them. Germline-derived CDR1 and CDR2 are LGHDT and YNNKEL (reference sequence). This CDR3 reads CASSQDLGIYEQYF. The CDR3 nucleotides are TGTGCCAGCAGCCAAGATCTAGGTATCTACGAGCAGTACTTC.

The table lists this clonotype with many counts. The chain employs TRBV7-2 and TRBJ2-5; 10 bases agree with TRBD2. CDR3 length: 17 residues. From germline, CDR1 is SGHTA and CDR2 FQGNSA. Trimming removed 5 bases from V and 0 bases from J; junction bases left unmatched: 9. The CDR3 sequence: CASSQQREGGYQETQYF. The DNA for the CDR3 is TGTGCCAGCAGCCAGCAGCGGGAGGGGGGGTACCAAGAGACCCAGTACTTC. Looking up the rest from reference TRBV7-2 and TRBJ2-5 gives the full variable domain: GAGVSQSPSNKVTEKGKDVELRCDPISGHTALYWYRQSLGQGLEFLIYFQGNSAPDKSGLPSDRFSAERTGGSVSTLTIQRTQQEDSAVYLCASSQQREGGYQETQYFGPGTRLLVL.

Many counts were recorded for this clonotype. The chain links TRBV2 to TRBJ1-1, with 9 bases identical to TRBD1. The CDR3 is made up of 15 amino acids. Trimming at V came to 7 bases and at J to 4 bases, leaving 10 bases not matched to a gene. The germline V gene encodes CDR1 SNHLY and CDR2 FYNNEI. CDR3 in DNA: TGTGCCAGCAAGCCGGGACAGGGAGCCCCCACTGAAGCTTTCTTT. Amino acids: CASKPGQGAPTEAFF.

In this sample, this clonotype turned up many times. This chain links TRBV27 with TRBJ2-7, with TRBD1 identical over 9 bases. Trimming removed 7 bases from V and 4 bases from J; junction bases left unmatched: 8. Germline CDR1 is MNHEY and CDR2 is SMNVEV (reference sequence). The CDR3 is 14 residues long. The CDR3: CASMDKDRGYEQYF. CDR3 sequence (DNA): TGTGCCAGCATGGACAAGGACAGGGGTTACGAGCAGTACTTC.

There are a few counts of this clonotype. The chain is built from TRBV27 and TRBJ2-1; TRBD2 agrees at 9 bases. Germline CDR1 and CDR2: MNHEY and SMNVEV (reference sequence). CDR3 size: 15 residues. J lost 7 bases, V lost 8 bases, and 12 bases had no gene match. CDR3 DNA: TGTGCCAGCGAAGTAGCGGGAGCCTTTGGGAATGAGCAGTTCTTC. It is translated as CASEVAGAFGNEQFF.

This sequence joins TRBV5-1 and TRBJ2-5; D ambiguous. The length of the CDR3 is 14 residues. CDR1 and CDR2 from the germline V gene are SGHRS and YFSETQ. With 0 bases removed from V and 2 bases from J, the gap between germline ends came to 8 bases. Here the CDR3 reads CASSLAFQQETQYF. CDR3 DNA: TGCGCCAGCAGCTTGGCTTTCCAGCAAGAGACCCAGTACTTC.

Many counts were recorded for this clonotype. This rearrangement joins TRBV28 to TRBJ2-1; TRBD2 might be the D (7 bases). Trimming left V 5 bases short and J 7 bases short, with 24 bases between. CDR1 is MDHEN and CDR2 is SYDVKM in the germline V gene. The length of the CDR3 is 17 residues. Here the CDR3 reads CASSPNQGGGSRNEQFF. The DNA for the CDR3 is TGTGCCAGCAGTCCGAATCAAGGGGGGGGTAGCAGGAATGAGCAGTTCTTC.

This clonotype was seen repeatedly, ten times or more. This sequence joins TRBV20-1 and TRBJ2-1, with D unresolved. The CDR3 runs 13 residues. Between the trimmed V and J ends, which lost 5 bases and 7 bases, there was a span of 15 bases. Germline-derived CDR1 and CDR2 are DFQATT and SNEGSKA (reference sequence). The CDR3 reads CSAARQLENEQFF. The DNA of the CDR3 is TGCAGTGCTGCCCGCCAGCTTGAAAATGAGCAGTTCTTC.

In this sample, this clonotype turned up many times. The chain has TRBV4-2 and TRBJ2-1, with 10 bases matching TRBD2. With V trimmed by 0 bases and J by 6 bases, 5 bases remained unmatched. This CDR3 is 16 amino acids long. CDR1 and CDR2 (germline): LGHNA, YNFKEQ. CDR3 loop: CASSQEVLAGTNEQFF. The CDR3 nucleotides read TGTGCCAGCAGCCAAGAGGTACTAGCGGGGACCAATGAGCAGTTCTTC.

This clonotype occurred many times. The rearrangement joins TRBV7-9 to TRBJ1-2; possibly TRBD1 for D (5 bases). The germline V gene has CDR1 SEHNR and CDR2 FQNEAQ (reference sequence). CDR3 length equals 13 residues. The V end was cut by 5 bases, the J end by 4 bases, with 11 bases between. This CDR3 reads CASSNRDGYGYTF. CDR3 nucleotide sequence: TGTGCCAGCAGCAACCGGGACGGCTATGGCTACACCTTC.

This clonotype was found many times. The CDR3 region has the DNA TGTGCCAGCGCTAAGGGGGGCGGCGCGGGGCTGAGCTCCTACAATGAGCAGTTCTTC. As protein: CASAKGGGAGLSSYNEQFF. The rearrangement joins TRBV2 to TRBJ2-1; D might be TRBD1 or TRBD2, each matching 6 bases. Germline V gene sequence: CDR1 SNHLY, CDR2 FYNNEI. V was clipped by 8 bases and J by 0 bases, with 26 bases between them. CDR3 size: 19 residues.

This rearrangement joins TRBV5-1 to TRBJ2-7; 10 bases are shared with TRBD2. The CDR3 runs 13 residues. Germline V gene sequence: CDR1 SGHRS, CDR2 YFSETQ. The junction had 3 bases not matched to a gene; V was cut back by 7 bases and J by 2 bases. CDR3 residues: CASGGTSAYEQYF. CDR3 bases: TGCGCCAGCGGGGGGACTAGCGCCTACGAGCAGTACTTC. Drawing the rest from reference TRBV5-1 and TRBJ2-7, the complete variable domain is KAGVTQTPRYLIKTRGQQVTLSCSPISGHRSVSWYQQTPGQGLQFLFEYFSETQRNKGNFPGRFSGRQFSNSRSEMNVSTLELGDSALYLCASGGTSAYEQYFGPGTRLTVT.

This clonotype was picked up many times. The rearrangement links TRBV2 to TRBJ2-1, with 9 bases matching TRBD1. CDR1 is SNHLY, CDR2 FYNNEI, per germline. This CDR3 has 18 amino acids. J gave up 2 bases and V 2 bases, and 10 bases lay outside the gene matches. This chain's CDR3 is CASSERRGDRGAYNEQFF. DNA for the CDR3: TGTGCCAGCAGTGAAAGGAGGGGCGACAGGGGGGCCTACAATGAGCAGTTCTTC.

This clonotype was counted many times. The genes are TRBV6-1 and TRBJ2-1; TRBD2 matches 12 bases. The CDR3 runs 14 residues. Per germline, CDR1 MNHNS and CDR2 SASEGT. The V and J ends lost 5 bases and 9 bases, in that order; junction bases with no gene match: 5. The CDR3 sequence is CASSQTSGSLEQFF. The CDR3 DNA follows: TGTGCCAGCAGTCAGACTAGCGGGAGTCTTGAGCAGTTCTTC.